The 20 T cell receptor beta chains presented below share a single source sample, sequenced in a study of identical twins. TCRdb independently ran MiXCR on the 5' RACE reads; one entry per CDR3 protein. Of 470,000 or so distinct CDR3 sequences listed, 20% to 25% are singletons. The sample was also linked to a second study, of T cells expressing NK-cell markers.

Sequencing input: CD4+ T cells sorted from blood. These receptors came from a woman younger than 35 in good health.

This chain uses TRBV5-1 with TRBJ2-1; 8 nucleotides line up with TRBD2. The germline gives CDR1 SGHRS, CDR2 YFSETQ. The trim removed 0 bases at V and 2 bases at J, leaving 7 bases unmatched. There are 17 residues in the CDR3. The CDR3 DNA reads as TGCGCCAGCAGCTTGGCCTCAGCGGGAGTACCCTACAATGAGCAGTTCTTC. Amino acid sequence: CASSLASAGVPYNEQFF.

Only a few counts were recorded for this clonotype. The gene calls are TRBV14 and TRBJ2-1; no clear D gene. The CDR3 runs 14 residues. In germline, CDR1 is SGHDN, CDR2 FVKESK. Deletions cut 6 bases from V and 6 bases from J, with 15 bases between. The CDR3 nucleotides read TGTGCCAGCAGTCTACTCTCTATGGCCAATGAGCAGTTCTTC. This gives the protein CASSLLSMANEQFF.

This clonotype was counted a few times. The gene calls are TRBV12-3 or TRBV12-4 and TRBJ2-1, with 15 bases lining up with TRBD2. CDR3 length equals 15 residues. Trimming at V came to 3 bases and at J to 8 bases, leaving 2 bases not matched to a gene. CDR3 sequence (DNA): TGTGCCAGCAGTTTGGGGACTAGCGGGAGGCATGAGCAGTTCTTC. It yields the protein CASSLGTSGRHEQFF.

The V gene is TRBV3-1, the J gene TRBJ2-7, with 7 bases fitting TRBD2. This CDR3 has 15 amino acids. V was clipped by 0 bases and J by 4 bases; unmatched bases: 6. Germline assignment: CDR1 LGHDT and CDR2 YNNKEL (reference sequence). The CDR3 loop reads CASSQEGTIVYEQYF. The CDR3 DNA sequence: TGTGCCAGCAGCCAAGAAGGGACTATCGTGTACGAGCAGTACTTC.

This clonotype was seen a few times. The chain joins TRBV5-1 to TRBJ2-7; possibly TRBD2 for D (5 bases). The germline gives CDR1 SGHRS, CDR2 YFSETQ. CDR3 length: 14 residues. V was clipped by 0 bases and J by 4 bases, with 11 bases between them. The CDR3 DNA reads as TGCGCCAGCAGCTTGGACGGGAATAATTACGAGCAGTACTTC. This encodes CASSLDGNNYEQYF.

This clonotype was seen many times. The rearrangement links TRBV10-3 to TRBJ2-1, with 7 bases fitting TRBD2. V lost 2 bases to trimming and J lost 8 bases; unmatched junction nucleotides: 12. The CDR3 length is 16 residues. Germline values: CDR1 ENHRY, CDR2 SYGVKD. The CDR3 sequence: CAISERPSGLMDEQFF. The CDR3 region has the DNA TGTGCCATCAGTGAGAGGCCTAGCGGACTCATGGATGAGCAGTTCTTC.

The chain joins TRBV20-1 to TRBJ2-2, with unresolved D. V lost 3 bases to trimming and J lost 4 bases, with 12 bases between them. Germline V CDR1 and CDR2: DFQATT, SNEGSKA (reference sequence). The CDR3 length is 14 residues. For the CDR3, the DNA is TGCAGTGCTAGTAGAATAGAGTCCACCGGGGAGCTGTTTTTT. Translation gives CSASRIESTGELFF.

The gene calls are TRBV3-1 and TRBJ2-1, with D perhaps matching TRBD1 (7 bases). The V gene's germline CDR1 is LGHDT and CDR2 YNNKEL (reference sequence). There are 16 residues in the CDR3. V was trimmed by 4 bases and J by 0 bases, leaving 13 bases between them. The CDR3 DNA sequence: TGTGCCAGCAGCCGACACAGGGGACTCTCCTACAATGAGCAGTTCTTC. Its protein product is CASSRHRGLSYNEQFF.

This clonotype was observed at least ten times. CDR3: CSARGESVGRGQEQFF. CDR3 DNA: TGCAGTGCTAGAGGTGAATCGGTTGGGCGGGGGCAAGAGCAGTTCTTC. The rearrangement joins TRBV20-1 to TRBJ2-1; D is perhaps TRBD2 (7 bases). Looked up from germline, CDR1 is DFQATT and CDR2 is SNEGSKA (reference sequence). The CDR3 covers 16 residues. The ends were cut back, 1 base at V and 10 bases at J, with 23 bases in the middle.

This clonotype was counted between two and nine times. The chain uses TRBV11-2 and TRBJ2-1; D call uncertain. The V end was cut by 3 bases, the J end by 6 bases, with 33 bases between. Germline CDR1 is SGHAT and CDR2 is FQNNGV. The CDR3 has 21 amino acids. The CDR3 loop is CASSLFVGTGLYDPRGNEQFF. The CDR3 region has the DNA TGTGCCAGCAGCTTGTTTGTAGGAACGGGCCTGTACGACCCTCGCGGCAATGAGCAGTTCTTC.

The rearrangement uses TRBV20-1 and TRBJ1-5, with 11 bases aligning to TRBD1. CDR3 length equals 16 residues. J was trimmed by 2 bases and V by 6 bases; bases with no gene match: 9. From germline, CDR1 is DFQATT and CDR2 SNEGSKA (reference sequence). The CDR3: CSATGTGGMGNQPQHF. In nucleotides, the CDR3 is TGCAGTGCCACCGGGACAGGGGGAATGGGCAATCAGCCCCAGCATTTT.

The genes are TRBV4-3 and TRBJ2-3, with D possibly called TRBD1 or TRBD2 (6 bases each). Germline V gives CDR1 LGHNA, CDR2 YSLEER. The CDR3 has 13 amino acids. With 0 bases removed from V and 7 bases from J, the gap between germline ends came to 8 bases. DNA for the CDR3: TGCGCCAGCAGCCAAGAAGGGGGGTATACGCAGTATTTT. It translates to CASSQEGGYTQYF.

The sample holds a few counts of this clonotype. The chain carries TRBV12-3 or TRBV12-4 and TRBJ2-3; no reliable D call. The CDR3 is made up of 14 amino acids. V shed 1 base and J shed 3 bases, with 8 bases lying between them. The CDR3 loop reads CASSLGSMTDTQYF. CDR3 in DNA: TGTGCCAGCAGTTTAGGATCTATGACAGATACGCAGTATTTT.

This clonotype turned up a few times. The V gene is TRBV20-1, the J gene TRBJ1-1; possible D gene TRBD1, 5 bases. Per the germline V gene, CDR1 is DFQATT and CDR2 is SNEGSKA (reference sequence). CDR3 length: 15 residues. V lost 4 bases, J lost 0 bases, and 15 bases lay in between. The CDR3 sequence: CSATAGAAMNTEAFF. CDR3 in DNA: TGCAGTGCTACCGCCGGGGCAGCCATGAACACTGAAGCTTTCTTT.

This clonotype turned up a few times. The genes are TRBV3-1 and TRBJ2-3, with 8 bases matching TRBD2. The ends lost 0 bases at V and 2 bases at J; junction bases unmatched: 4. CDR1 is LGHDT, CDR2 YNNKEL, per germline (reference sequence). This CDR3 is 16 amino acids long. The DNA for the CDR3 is TGTGCCAGCAGCCAAGAGCGGGGGGCCATCACAGATACGCAGTATTTT. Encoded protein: CASSQERGAITDTQYF.

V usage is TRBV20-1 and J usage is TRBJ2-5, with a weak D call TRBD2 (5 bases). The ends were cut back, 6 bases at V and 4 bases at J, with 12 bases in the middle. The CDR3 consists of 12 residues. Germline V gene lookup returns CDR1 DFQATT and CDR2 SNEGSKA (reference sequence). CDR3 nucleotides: TGCAGTGCGACCGGGGATGGAGAGACCCAGTACTTC. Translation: CSATGDGETQYF.

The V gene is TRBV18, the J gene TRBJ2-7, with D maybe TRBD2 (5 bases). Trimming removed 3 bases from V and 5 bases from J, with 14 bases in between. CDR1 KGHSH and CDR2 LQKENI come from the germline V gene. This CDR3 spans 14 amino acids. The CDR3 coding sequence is TGTGCCAGCTCACCTGGACTGGTTGGCGACGAGCAGTACTTC. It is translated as CASSPGLVGDEQYF.

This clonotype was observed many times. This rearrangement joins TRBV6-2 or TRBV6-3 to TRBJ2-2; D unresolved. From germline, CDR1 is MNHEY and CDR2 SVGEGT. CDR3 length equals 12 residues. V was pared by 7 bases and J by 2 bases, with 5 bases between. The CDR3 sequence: CASKGNTGELFF. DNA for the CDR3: TGTGCCAGCAAGGGTAACACCGGGGAGCTGTTTTTT.

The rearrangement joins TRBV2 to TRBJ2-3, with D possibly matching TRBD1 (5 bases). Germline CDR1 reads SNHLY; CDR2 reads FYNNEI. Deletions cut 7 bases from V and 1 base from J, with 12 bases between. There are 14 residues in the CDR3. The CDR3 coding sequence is TGTGCCAGCAAACAGGCACCCGGCACAGATACGCAGTATTTT. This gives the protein CASKQAPGTDTQYF. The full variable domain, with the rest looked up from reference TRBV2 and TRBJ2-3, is EPEVTQTPSHQVTQMGQEVILRCVPISNHLYFYWYRQILGQKVEFLVSFYNNEISEKSEIFDDQFSVERPDGSNFTLKIRSTKLEDSAMYFCASKQAPGTDTQYFGPGTRLTVL.

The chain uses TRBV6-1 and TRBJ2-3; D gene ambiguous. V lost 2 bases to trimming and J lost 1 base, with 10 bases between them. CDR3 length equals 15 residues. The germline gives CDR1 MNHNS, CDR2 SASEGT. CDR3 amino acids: CASSETASRTDTQYF. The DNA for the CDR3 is TGTGCCAGCAGTGAAACGGCATCTCGCACAGATACGCAGTATTTT.